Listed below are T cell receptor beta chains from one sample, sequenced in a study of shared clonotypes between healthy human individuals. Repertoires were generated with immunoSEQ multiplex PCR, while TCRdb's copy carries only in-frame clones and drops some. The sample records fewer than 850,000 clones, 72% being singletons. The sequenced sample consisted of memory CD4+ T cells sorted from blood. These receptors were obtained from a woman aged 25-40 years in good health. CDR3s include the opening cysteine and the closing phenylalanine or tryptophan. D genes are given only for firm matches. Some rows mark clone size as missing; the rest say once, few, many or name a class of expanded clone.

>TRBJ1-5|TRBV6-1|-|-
CASSDSGVLGESQPQHF
TGTGCCAGCAGTGATTCTGGTGTCTTGGGGGAGTCTCAGCCCCAGCATTTT
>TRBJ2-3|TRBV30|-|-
CAWKREYTQYF
TGTGCCTGGAAACGGGAGTATACGCAGTATTTT
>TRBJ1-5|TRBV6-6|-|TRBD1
CASRGRGQGNQPQHF
TGTGCCAGCAGAGGGAGGGGACAGGGCAATCAGCCCCAGCATTTT
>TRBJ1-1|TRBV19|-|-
CASSISRGSEAFF
TGTGCCAGTAGTATATCCCGGGGGTCTGAAGCTTTCTTT
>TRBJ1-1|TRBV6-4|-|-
CASSVGFGPNTEAFF
TGTGCCAGCAGTGTAGGGTTTGGACCGAACACTGAAGCTTTCTTT
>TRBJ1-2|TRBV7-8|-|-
CASSYGTTGSNGYTF
TGTGCCAGCAGCTACGGAACTACAGGGAGCAATGGCTACACCTTC
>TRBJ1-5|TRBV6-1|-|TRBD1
CASRGQGAVHQPQHF
TGTGCCAGCAGAGGACAGGGGGCGGTTCATCAGCCCCAGCATTTT
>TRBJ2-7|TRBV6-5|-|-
CASSRGAYEQYF
TGTGCCAGCAGCAGGGGGGCCTACGAGCAGTACTTC
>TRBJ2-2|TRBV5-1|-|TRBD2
CASSLRGGSGTGELFF
TGCGCCAGCAGCTTGAGAGGCGGGAGTGGGACCGGGGAGCTGTTTTTT
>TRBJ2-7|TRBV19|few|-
CASSRFRDASYEQYF
TGTGCCAGTAGTAGGTTCCGGGACGCTTCCTACGAGCAGTACTTC
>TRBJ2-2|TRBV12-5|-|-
CASGLHPDSTGELFF
TGTGCTAGTGGTTTGCACCCGGACAGCACCGGGGAGCTGTTTTTT
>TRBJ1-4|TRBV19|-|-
CASSPLGKGNEKLFF
TGTGCCAGTAGTCCACTCGGAAAGGGGAATGAAAAACTGTTTTTT
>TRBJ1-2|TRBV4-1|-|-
CASRSGNPNYGYTF
TGCGCCAGCAGATCAGGGAATCCTAACTATGGCTACACCTTC
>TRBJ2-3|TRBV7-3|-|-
CASSLTGIFTDTQYF
TGTGCCAGCAGCTTAACGGGAATCTTCACAGATACGCAGTATTTT
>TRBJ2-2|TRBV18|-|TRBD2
CASSPGLAGAAGELFF
TGTGCCAGCTCACCGGGACTAGCGGGAGCCGCCGGGGAGCTGTTTTTT
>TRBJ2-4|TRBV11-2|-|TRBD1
CASSSSGTGSYIQYF
TGTGCCAGCAGCTCTTCCGGGACAGGGAGTTACATTCAGTACTTC
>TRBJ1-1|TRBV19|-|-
CASSIFGNTEAFF
TGTGCCAGTAGTATCTTCGGGAACACTGAAGCTTTCTTT
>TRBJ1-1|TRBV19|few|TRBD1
CASRGTGETEAFF
TGTGCCAGTCGAGGGACAGGGGAAACTGAAGCTTTCTTT
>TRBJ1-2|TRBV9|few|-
CASSPRGDLASGYTF
TGTGCCAGCAGCCCACGGGGGGATTTGGCTTCGGGCTACACCTTC
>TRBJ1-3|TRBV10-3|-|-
CAIKGGNTIYF
TGTGCCATCAAGGGTGGAAACACCATATATTTT
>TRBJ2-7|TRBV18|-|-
CASSGTNEQYF
TGTGCCAGCTCAGGGACCAACGAGCAGTACTTC
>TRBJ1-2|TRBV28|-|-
CASSLPQANYGYTF
TGTGCCAGCAGTTTACCTCAAGCTAACTATGGCTACACCTTC
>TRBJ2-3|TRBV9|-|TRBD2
CASSVALAGAVDTQYF
TGTGCCAGCAGCGTAGCCTTAGCGGGAGCTGTAGATACGCAGTATTTT
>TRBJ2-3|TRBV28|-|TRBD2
CASSWTSGDNTQYF
TGTGCCAGCAGTTGGACTAGCGGGGACAATACGCAGTATTTT
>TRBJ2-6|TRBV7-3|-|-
CASSLEGGSGANVLTF
TGTGCCAGCAGCCTGGAGGGAGGTTCTGGGGCCAACGTCCTGACTTTC
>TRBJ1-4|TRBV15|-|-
CATSSGRILIGGTNEKLFF
TGTGCCACCAGCAGCGGGAGGATTTTAATTGGTGGGACTAATGAAAAACTGTTTTTT
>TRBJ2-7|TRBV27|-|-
CASSPTTGTRKNEQYF
TGTGCCAGCAGTCCGACTACCGGGACAAGAAAGAACGAGCAGTACTTC
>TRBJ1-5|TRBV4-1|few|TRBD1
CASSQGTGGGNQPQHF
TGCGCCAGCAGCCAAGGGACAGGGGGTGGTAATCAGCCCCAGCATTTT
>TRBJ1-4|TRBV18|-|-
CASSPQDEKLFF
TGTGCCAGCTCACCCCAAGATGAAAAACTGTTTTTT
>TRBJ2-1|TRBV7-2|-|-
CASSPLTLVSHEQFF
TGTGCCAGCAGCCCCCTGACTTTAGTTAGCCATGAGCAGTTCTTC
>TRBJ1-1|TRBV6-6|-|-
CASSTGRNTEAFF
TGTGCCAGCAGTACCGGACGGAACACTGAAGCTTTCTTT
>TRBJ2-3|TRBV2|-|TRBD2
CASSERRTSVDTQYF
TGTGCCAGCAGTGAAAGGAGGACTAGCGTAGATACGCAGTATTTT
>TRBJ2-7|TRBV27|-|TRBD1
CASRRDRTYEQYF
TGTGCCTCAAGAAGGGACAGGACCTACGAGCAGTACTTC
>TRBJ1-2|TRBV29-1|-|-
CSVDVQQIYGYTF
TGCAGCGTTGATGTTCAGCAAATCTATGGCTACACCTTC
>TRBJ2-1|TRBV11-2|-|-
CASSYSASGFDEQFF
TGTGCCAGCAGCTACTCCGCCTCAGGTTTCGATGAGCAGTTCTTC
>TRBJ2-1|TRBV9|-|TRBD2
CASSFSGSSYNEQFF
TGTGCCAGCAGTTTTAGCGGGAGCTCCTACAATGAGCAGTTCTTC
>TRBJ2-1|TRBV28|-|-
CASSFAASYNEQFF
TGTGCCAGCAGTTTTGCCGCTTCCTACAATGAGCAGTTCTTC
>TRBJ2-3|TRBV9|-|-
CASSEGGTSTDTQYF
TGTGCCAGCAGCGAGGGGGGGACTAGCACAGATACGCAGTATTTT
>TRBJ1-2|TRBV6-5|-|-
CASEREGIANYGYTF
TGTGCCAGTGAGAGAGAGGGCATAGCTAACTATGGCTACACCTTC
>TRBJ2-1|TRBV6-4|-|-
CASSDSPGGNEQFF
TGTGCCAGCAGTGACTCTCCCGGGGGCAATGAGCAGTTCTTC
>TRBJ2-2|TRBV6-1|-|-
CASQDANTGELFF
TGTGCCAGTCAAGACGCGAACACCGGGGAGCTGTTTTTT
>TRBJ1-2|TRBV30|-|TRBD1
CAWSTGASNYGYTF
TGTGCCTGGAGTACAGGGGCTAGTAACTATGGCTACACCTTC
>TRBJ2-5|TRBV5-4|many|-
CASSFGTGPEYF
TGTGCCAGCAGCTTCGGGACGGGTCCCGAGTACTTC
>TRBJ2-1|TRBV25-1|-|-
CASSENLPRDLGEEQFF
TGTGCCAGCAGTGAAAATCTCCCCAGGGATCTTGGGGAGGAGCAGTTCTTC
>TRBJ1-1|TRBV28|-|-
CASSPVLSTEAFF
TGTGCCAGCAGTCCCGTGTTGAGCACTGAAGCTTTCTTT
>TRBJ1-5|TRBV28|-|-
CASSLSYQPQHF
TGTGCCAGCAGTTTGTCCTATCAGCCCCAGCATTTT
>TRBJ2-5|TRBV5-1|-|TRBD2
CASSFGTSGSIGRETQYF
TGCGCCAGCAGCTTCGGGACTAGCGGGAGTATCGGGCGAGAGACCCAGTACTTC
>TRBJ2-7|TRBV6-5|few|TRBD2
CASTRQGTSGNEQYF
TGTGCCAGCACCCGACAGGGGACTAGCGGAAACGAGCAGTACTTC
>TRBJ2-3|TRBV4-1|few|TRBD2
CASSQGPTSGGTDTQYF
TGCGCCAGCAGCCAAGGTCCCACTAGCGGGGGTACAGATACGCAGTATTTT
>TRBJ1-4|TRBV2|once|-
CASSTQGEKLFF
TGTGCTAGCAGTACCCAGGGTGAAAAACTGTTTTTT